The 29 T cell receptor beta chains presented below share a single source sample, sequenced in a study of chronic HIV infection and antiretroviral therapy (dated by TCRdb to between 2014 and 2016). The library was built by means of 5' RACE. The instrument given in TCRdb is Illumina MiSeq. TCRdb took the public reads, trimmed them with fastp at Q25, ran MiXCR for clone calling and kept in-frame beta chains. Rows with a matching CDR3 protein are joined into one entry that keeps the most common DNA and genes. Here the sample has fewer than 40,000 distinct CDR3 sequences; roughly 8.7% occur a single time. Less than 3% of the sample is taken by the ten largest. Specimen: peripheral blood. These receptors were taken from an adult who had HIV and had not received antiretroviral therapy, or was an uninfected healthy control (not recorded which).

This clonotype was recorded at least ten times. The V gene is TRBV15, the J gene TRBJ1-5; D gene uncertain. The CDR3 loop spans 13 amino acids. Germline-derived CDR1 and CDR2 are LNHNV and YYDKDF (reference sequence). V lost 3 bases and J 5 bases, leaving 8 bases between the germline ends. The CDR3 sequence is CATSSRTHQPQHF. CDR3 bases: TGTGCCACCAGCAGCCGTACACATCAGCCCCAGCATTTT.

This clonotype has a handful of counts. The genes are TRBV7-2 and TRBJ2-1, with 8 bases lining up with TRBD1. This CDR3 spans 14 amino acids. Germline loops: CDR1 SGHTA, CDR2 FQGNSA. Trimming at V came to 5 bases and at J to 8 bases, leaving 8 bases not matched to a gene. CDR3 protein: CASSEQGAGDEQFF. Here the CDR3 DNA reads TGTGCCAGCAGCGAGCAGGGGGCTGGCGATGAGCAGTTCTTC. The full variable domain, rest sourced from reference TRBV7-2 and TRBJ2-1, is GAGVSQSPSNKVTEKGKDVELRCDPISGHTALYWYRQSLGQGLEFLIYFQGNSAPDKSGLPSDRFSAERTGGSVSTLTIQRTQQEDSAVYLCASSEQGAGDEQFFGPGTRLTVL.

The V gene is TRBV5-1, the J gene TRBJ2-1; the match to TRBD2 covers 13 bases. After removal of 5 bases from V and 6 bases from J, the junction contained 2 bases not matched to a gene. The germline V gene has CDR1 SGHRS and CDR2 YFSETQ. The CDR3 extends over 14 amino acids. This CDR3 reads CASRRTSGSNEQFF. The DNA for the CDR3 is TGCGCCAGCAGACGGACTAGCGGGAGCAATGAGCAGTTCTTC. Variable domain in full (rest from reference TRBV5-1 and TRBJ2-1): KAGVTQTPRYLIKTRGQQVTLSCSPISGHRSVSWYQQTPGQGLQFLFEYFSETQRNKGNFPGRFSGRQFSNSRSEMNVSTLELGDSALYLCASRRTSGSNEQFFGPGTRLTVL.

This clonotype was picked up many times. The chain carries TRBV7-2 and TRBJ1-1, with 7 bases fitting TRBD1. CDR3 length: 14 residues. Germline CDR1 and CDR2: SGHTA and FQGNSA. V trimming: 3 bases; J trimming: 3 bases; junction bases outside the gene matches: 4. The CDR3 reads CASSFNQGDTEAFF. For the CDR3, the DNA is TGTGCCAGCAGCTTCAATCAGGGGGACACTGAAGCTTTCTTT. The complete variable domain, with remaining parts taken from reference TRBV7-2 and TRBJ1-1, reads GAGVSQSPSNKVTEKGKDVELRCDPISGHTALYWYRQSLGQGLEFLIYFQGNSAPDKSGLPSDRFSAERTGGSVSTLTIQRTQQEDSAVYLCASSFNQGDTEAFFGQGTRLTVV.

The chain has TRBV10-3 and TRBJ2-7, with TRBD1 matching over 9 bases. This CDR3 is 14 amino acids long. With V trimmed by 4 bases and J by 6 bases, 7 bases remained unmatched. Germline values: CDR1 ENHRY, CDR2 SYGVKD. The CDR3 region has the DNA TGTGCCATCAGTGGGACAGGGGCCACTAGCGAGCAGTACTTC. Translated: CAISGTGATSEQYF.

In its sample, this clonotype was seen many times. CDR3 nucleotide sequence: TGCGCCAGCAGCAATGGACAGGGGGTGTATAATGAAAAACTGTTTTTT. Encoded protein: CASSNGQGVYNEKLFF. The gene calls are TRBV5-1 and TRBJ1-4; 10 positions agree with TRBD1. CDR1 is SGHRS and CDR2 is YFSETQ in the germline V gene. The CDR3 sequence is 16 residues long. Trimming at V came to 4 bases and at J to 4 bases, leaving 7 bases not matched to a gene.

The V call is TRBV29-1, the J call TRBJ2-5; 11 bases are shared with TRBD2. CDR1 is SQVTM, CDR2 ANQGSEA, per germline. The CDR3 runs to 15 residues. J lost 5 bases, V lost 2 bases, and 7 bases had no gene match. The CDR3 spells CSVEPRASGRETQYF. CDR3 nucleotides: TGCAGCGTTGAACCTCGGGCTAGCGGGAGGGAGACCCAGTACTTC.

This clonotype was seen many times. The rearrangement uses TRBV20-1 and TRBJ2-7; no clear D. This CDR3 region has 14 residues. Between the trimmed V and J ends, which lost 3 bases and 0 bases, there was a span of 12 bases. The germline gives CDR1 DFQATT, CDR2 SNEGSKA (reference sequence). The DNA of the CDR3 is TGCAGTGCTAGCCGCCCGTTTAGCTCCTACGAGCAGTACTTC. It yields the protein CSASRPFSSYEQYF.

At least ten counts were recorded for this clonotype. V and J are TRBV9 and TRBJ1-2; D is possibly TRBD1 (5 bases). CDR1 is SGDLS and CDR2 is YYNGEE in the germline V gene. V was pared by 0 bases and J by 0 bases, with 12 bases between. This CDR3 has 16 residues. CDR3 loop: CASSVAGFEANYGYTF. The DNA for the CDR3 is TGTGCCAGCAGCGTAGCAGGGTTTGAAGCTAACTATGGCTACACCTTC. Based on the CDR3 plus reference TRBV9 and TRBJ1-2, the full variable domain is DSGVTQTPKHLITATGQRVTLRCSPRSGDLSVYWYQQSLDQGLQFLIQYYNGEERAKGNILERFSAQQFPDLHSELNLSSLELGDSALYFCASSVAGFEANYGYTFGSGTRLTVV.

This clonotype was seen many times. This sequence joins TRBV27 and TRBJ1-5, with 9 bases that match TRBD1. Trimming took 5 bases from V and 5 from J; bases not matched to a gene: 16. The V gene's germline CDR1 is MNHEY and CDR2 SMNVEV (reference sequence). This CDR3 has 18 amino acids. The CDR3 reads CASSPLPSGTGKDQPQHF. In DNA form, the CDR3 reads TGTGCCAGCAGTCCCCTCCCCTCCGGGACAGGGAAGGATCAGCCCCAGCATTTT.

In its sample, this clonotype was seen many times. The chain combines TRBV29-1 with TRBJ2-3; perhaps TRBD1 as D (6 bases). Trimming cost V 4 bases and J 4 bases, with 9 bases left between them. This CDR3 has 12 residues. Germline CDR1 is SQVTM and CDR2 is ANQGSEA. CDR3 nucleotides: TGCAGCGTTGGGACAGTAGCAGATACGCAGTATTTT. It translates to CSVGTVADTQYF.

There are a few counts of this clonotype. The chain recombines TRBV29-1 with TRBJ2-1, with 9 nucleotides matching TRBD2. The CDR3 has 14 residues. Germline V gene lookup returns CDR1 SQVTM and CDR2 ANQGSEA. V shed 5 bases and J 8 bases; nucleotides not matched to a gene: 10. This chain's CDR3 is CSVSRLAERDEQFF. CDR3 DNA: TGCAGCGTTTCCCGACTAGCGGAGAGGGATGAGCAGTTCTTC.

This clonotype occurred many times. V is TRBV29-1 and J is TRBJ2-1, with 7 bases aligning to TRBD1. V shed 1 base and J 11 bases; nucleotides not matched to a gene: 8. CDR1 is SQVTM and CDR2 is ANQGSEA in the germline V gene. This CDR3 is built from 13 residues. The CDR3 DNA follows: TGCAGCGTTGAAGTAACCTTGACAGGGAAGCAGTTCTTC. Protein product: CSVEVTLTGKQFF.

The chain combines TRBV5-1 with TRBJ2-2; D call uncertain. The CDR3 length is 14 residues. Trimming stripped 1 base from V and 6 bases from J, with 10 bases between. Germline V gives CDR1 SGHRS, CDR2 YFSETQ. The CDR3 coding sequence is TGCGCCAGCAGCTTGCCCCGAGGCTCCGGGGAGCTGTTTTTT. This encodes CASSLPRGSGELFF.

This clonotype was picked up a small number of times. This rearrangement joins TRBV20-1 to TRBJ1-1, with 12 bases fitting TRBD1. V dropped 6 bases and J dropped 4; count of bases not matched to a gene: 15. The CDR3 sequence is 17 residues long. Germline loops: CDR1 DFQATT, CDR2 SNEGSKA (reference sequence). CDR3 nucleotides: TGCAGTGCCAGACCCCGATCTGGGACAGGGGGCTTCACTGAAGCTTTCTTT. This codes for CSARPRSGTGGFTEAFF.

This clonotype was detected only a few times. This rearrangement joins TRBV6-5 to TRBJ2-3; D not certain. The germline gives CDR1 MNHEY, CDR2 SVGAGI. The CDR3 loop spans 11 amino acids. V gave up 6 bases and J gave up 5 bases, with 6 bases separating them. The chain's CDR3 is CASSRLDTQYF. DNA of the CDR3: TGTGCCAGCAGCCGTTTAGATACGCAGTATTTT.

Only one count was recorded for this clonotype. The chain recombines TRBV27 with TRBJ2-1, with D possibly matching TRBD2 (5 bases). The CDR3 length is 16 residues. Between the trimmed V and J ends, which lost 6 bases and 0 bases, there was a span of 15 bases. Germline V gives CDR1 MNHEY, CDR2 SMNVEV (reference sequence). CDR3 DNA sequence: TGTGCCAGCAGCTTAAGAGGGTCCGTCTCCTACAATGAGCAGTTCTTC. Its translation is CASSLRGSVSYNEQFF.

This clonotype was counted only a few times. The chain is built from TRBV3-1 and TRBJ2-7; the D gene is possibly TRBD2 (6 bases). Germline V lookup: CDR1 LGHDT, CDR2 YNNKEL (reference sequence). V was clipped by 0 bases and J by 0 bases, with 12 bases between them. This CDR3 comprises 16 residues. For the CDR3, the DNA is TGTGCCAGCAGCCAAGACTGGGACTCCAGCTCCTACGAGCAGTACTTC. Translating gives CASSQDWDSSSYEQYF.

The sample holds many counts of this clonotype. CDR3 sequence: CASSQGGPSGTYEQYF. CDR3 bases: TGTGCCAGCAGCCAAGGGGGCCCTAGCGGGACCTACGAGCAGTACTTC. The V call is TRBV3-1, the J call TRBJ2-7; 9 positions agree with TRBD2. This CDR3 spans 16 amino acids. Losses at the gene ends were 1 base for V and 2 bases for J; bases not matched to a gene: 6. Germline V gene data show CDR1 as LGHDT and CDR2 as YNNKEL (reference sequence).

The gene calls are TRBV12-3 or TRBV12-4 and TRBJ1-5; D is ambiguous. This CDR3 contains 14 residues. Trimming left V 1 base short and J 9 bases short, with 13 bases between. CDR3 bases: TGTGCCAGCAGTTTAGACACTCTAACAGTGCCCCAGCATTTT. Residues: CASSLDTLTVPQHF.

This chain links TRBV7-9 with TRBJ1-1; 9 bases match TRBD1. The V gene end was trimmed by 3 bases and the J gene end by 4 bases; junction bases not matched to a gene: 3. The CDR3 contains 14 residues. CDR1 is SEHNR, CDR2 FQNEAQ, per germline (reference sequence). The CDR3 region is CASSFTGGPTEAFF. The CDR3 DNA is TGTGCCAGCAGCTTCACAGGGGGCCCCACTGAAGCTTTCTTT.

The CDR3 reads CASSYRTYEQYF. The CDR3 DNA sequence: TGTGCCAGCAGTTATCGAACCTACGAGCAGTACTTC. The chain recombines TRBV12-3 or TRBV12-4 with TRBJ2-7, with D unclear. The CDR3 length is 12 residues. V was cut by 4 bases and J by 2 bases, with 6 bases left in between.

This clonotype was recorded many times. V gene TRBV5-8 combines with J gene TRBJ1-1; no definite D call. The CDR3 loop spans 13 amino acids. Germline CDR1 is SGHTS and CDR2 is YDEGEE. Trimming cost V 1 base and J 8 bases, with 12 bases left between them. The CDR3 bases are TGTGCCAGCAGCTTGCAACGCGGCAGGGAAGCTTTCTTT. It yields the protein CASSLQRGREAFF.

This clonotype was observed a handful of times. The rearrangement uses TRBV25-1 and TRBJ1-5, with D perhaps TRBD1 (5 bases). The CDR3 covers 13 residues. Looked up from germline, CDR1 is MGHDK and CDR2 is SYGVNS. Trimming cost V 7 bases and J 5 bases, with 12 bases left between them. CDR3 loop: CASTPWGDQPQHF. CDR3 bases: TGTGCCAGCACCCCATGGGGGGATCAGCCCCAGCATTTT.

This clonotype came up many times. The rearrangement uses TRBV6-5 and TRBJ2-1; TRBD1 matches at 8 bases. After removal of 6 bases from V and 7 bases from J, the junction contained 5 bases not matched to a gene. The CDR3 is 13 amino acids. CDR1 and CDR2 from the germline V gene are MNHEY and SVGAGI. The CDR3 sequence: CASRGQVKNEQFF. For the CDR3, the DNA is TGTGCCAGCAGGGGACAGGTAAAGAATGAGCAGTTCTTC.

At least ten counts were recorded for this clonotype. The chain has TRBV2 and TRBJ2-4; 11 nucleotides match TRBD1. J gave up 6 bases and V 7 bases, and 11 bases lay outside the gene matches. CDR3 length: 16 amino acids. From germline, CDR1 is SNHLY and CDR2 FYNNEI. The CDR3 sequence is CASIKDRGRSGNIQYF. CDR3 in DNA: TGTGCCAGCATCAAGGACAGGGGGCGATCCGGAAACATTCAGTACTTC.

V is TRBV12-3 or TRBV12-4 and J is TRBJ1-1; 7 nucleotides line up with TRBD1. The J segment lost 6 bases and the V segment lost 4 bases, leaving 2 bases of the junction unmatched. The CDR3 consists of 12 residues. CDR3 residues: CASSSTGAEAFF. CDR3 DNA: TGTGCCAGCAGTTCCACAGGGGCTGAAGCTTTCTTT.

This clonotype was detected many times. V gene TRBV5-1 combines with J gene TRBJ2-7, with D perhaps matching TRBD1 (6 bases). V gave up 2 bases and J gave up 0 bases, with 21 bases separating them. This CDR3 has 18 residues. Germline V lookup: CDR1 SGHRS, CDR2 YFSETQ. The CDR3 bases are TGCGCCAGCAGCTTTAAGCCGACCGGGACACAGCTCTCCTACGAGCAGTACTTC. Protein: CASSFKPTGTQLSYEQYF.

This clonotype appeared many times. V is TRBV20-1 and J is TRBJ2-5; D gene unclear. CDR1 and CDR2 from the germline V gene are DFQATT and SNEGSKA (reference sequence). This CDR3 spans 11 amino acids. Trimming cost V 1 base and J 3 bases, with 3 bases left between them. The CDR3 bases are TGCAGTGCTAGAGGTGAAGAGACCCAGTACTTC. The encoded protein is CSARGEETQYF.